What follows is one TCR beta chain and its context. The sort gate was single viable CD3+CD4+CD8-CD45RO+ cells for memory CD4+ T cells. This sample was included in a study of memory CD4+ T cells and cytomegalovirus serostatus. This CDR3 has 13 amino acids. The ends lost 4 bases at V and 4 bases at J; junction bases unmatched: 4. Germline V gene data show CDR1 as MNHEY and CDR2 as SVGAGI. TCRdb's table, derived via immunoSEQ multiplex PCR, lists solely in-frame clones and lacks some. Altogether 46,000 or so clones are present, around four fifths being singletons, with the ten largest covering 0.61%. This chain uses TRBV6-5 with TRBJ2-7, with 7 bases that match TRBD1. The specimen was memory CD4+ T cells from blood. The receptor was isolated from an adult in good health and CMV-seronegative. The CDR3 DNA follows: TGTGCCAGCAGTTTCGGGACAGCGTACGAGCAGTACTTC. This sequence encodes CASSFGTAYEQYF.